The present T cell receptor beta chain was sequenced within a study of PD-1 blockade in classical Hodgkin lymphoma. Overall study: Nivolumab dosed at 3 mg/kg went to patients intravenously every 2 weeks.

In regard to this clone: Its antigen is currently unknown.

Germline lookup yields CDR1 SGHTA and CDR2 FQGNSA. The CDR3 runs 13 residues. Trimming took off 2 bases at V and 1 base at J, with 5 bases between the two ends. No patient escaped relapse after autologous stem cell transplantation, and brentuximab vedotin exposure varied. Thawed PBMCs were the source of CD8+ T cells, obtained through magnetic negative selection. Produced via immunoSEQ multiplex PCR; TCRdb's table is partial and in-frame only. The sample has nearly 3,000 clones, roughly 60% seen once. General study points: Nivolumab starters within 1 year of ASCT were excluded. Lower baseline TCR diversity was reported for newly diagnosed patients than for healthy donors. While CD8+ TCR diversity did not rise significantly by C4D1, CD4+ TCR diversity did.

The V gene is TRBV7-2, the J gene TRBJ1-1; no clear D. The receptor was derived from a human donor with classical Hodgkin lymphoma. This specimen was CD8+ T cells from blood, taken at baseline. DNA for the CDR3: TGTGCCAGCAGCTTAACCCCGAACACTGAAGCTTTCTTT. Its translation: CASSLTPNTEAFF.